The clone carrying this T cell receptor beta chain was counted between two and nine times. Its specificity is unknown. The entry originates in a study of blood T cells in healthy people across ages. Findings of the study overall: Significant beta diversity loss was already apparent by age approximately 40, declining roughly linearly. Lack of knowledge of donor CMV status possibly confounded expanded clonotype changes.

The use of a sample-barcoded 5' primer and a J-beta primer mix characterized a second PCR of roughly 7 to 12 cycles. Using its own MiXCR run on the 5' RACE reads, TCRdb lists one record per CDR3 protein. Of hundreds of thousands of distinct CDR3 sequences listed, roughly 43% are singletons. Total RNA amounts of at least 6 micrograms were extracted per sample. Sequencing used blood. The receptor was derived from a man younger than 45 in good health.

The CDR3 loop is CSVAPRAGGYTF. The CDR3 DNA reads TGCAGCGTGGCCCCGCGGGCTGGTGGCTACACCTTC. The chain is built from TRBV29-1 and TRBJ1-2, with D unresolved. The length of the CDR3 is 12 residues. V was pared by 6 bases and J by 7 bases, with 15 bases between. Germline lookup yields CDR1 SQVTM and CDR2 ANQGSEA. Complete variable domain (other parts from reference TRBV29-1 and TRBJ1-2): SAVISQKPSRDICQRGTSLTIQCQVDSQVTMMFWYRQQPGQSLTLIATANQGSEATYESGFVIDKFPISRPNLTFSTLTVSNMSPEDSSIYLCSVAPRAGGYTFGSGTRLTVV.